The clone carrying this T cell receptor (beta chain) was observed at least ten times. The target antigen is unknown. Sorting captured naive CD8 T cells as CD8+CD4-CCR7+CD45RA+. This entry belongs to a study of molecular identifiers for immune sequencing clone quantification. General study results and limits: Among 930,000 or so naive cells, as was reported, spiked Jurkat TCR RNA from one cell was detectable. Under 1% of molecules in naive cells, but over 97% of effector molecules, belonged to clones above 20 RNA copies.

Both previously described methods and listed TCR primers were employed to make bulk TCR libraries. Using its own MiXCR run on the PCR reads, TCRdb lists one record per CDR3 protein. Here the sample spans some 650,000 distinct CDR3 sequences, just under 20% being singletons. The CDR3 is made up of 15 amino acids. The germline V gene has CDR1 SGHDT and CDR2 YYEEEE. With 5 bases clipped from V and 4 bases from J, the junction kept 10 bases outside the gene matches. V and J are TRBV5-6 and TRBJ2-3; TRBD2 aligns across 7 bases. Input material: naive CD8+ T cells from blood, with Jurkat cell RNA spiked in. This sample's subset: FACS-sorted CD8+CD4-CCR7+CD45RA+ naive T cells. The sequence derives from a human donor in good health. Some libraries in this study had Jurkat cell RNA spiked in. The CDR3 sequence: CASRSRGSPPDTQYF. The CDR3 nucleotides are TGTGCCAGCAGGTCCCGCGGGAGTCCCCCAGATACGCAGTATTTT. The whole variable domain, remainder taken from reference TRBV5-6 and TRBJ2-3, is DAGVTQSPTHLIKTRGQQVTLRCSPKSGHDTVSWYQQALGQGPQFIFQYYEEEERQRGNFPDRFSGHQFPNYSSELNVNALLLGDSALYLCASRSRGSPPDTQYFGPGTRLTVL.